This T cell receptor (beta chain) was captured in a study of blood T cell repertoires in COVID-19. Study-wide context: T cells, B-cell-depleted T cells, or PBMCs provided the cDNA or gDNA that served as material.

The length of the CDR3 is 13 residues. V dropped 4 bases and J dropped 7 bases, with 11 bases sitting between them. Germline V gene lookup returns CDR1 LNHDA and CDR2 SQIVND (reference sequence). This table comes from immunoSEQ multiplex PCR, and its TCRdb copy is limited to in-frame clones, with some not included. The data hold just over 250,000 clones, with 70% to 90% observed a single time. The source is a woman aged 50 to 60 with acute or convalescent COVID-19. The J gene is TRBJ1-5, the V gene TRBV19; D call uncertain. The sequenced material came from peripheral blood. CDR3 in DNA: TGTGCCAGTAGTAATGACCGAGGGCAGCCCCAGCATTTT. Amino acid sequence: CASSNDRGQPQHF. Full variable domain (outside the CDR3, taken from reference TRBV19 and TRBJ1-5): DGGITQSPKYLFRKEGQNVTLSCEQNLNHDAMYWYRQDPGQGLRLIYYSQIVNDFQKGDIAEGYSVSREKKESFPLTVTSAQKNPTAFYLCASSNDRGQPQHFGDGTRLSIL.